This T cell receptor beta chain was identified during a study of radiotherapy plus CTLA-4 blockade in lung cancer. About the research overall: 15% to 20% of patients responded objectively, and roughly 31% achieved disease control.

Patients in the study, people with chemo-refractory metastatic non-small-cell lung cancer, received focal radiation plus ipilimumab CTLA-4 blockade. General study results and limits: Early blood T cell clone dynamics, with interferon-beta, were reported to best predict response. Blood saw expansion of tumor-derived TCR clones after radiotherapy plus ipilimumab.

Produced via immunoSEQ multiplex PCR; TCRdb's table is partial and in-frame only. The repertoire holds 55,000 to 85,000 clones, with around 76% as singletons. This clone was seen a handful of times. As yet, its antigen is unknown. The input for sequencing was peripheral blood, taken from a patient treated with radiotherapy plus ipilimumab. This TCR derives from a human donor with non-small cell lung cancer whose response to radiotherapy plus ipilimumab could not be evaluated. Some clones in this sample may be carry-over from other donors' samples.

This CDR3 reads CASKRGGEGTYEQYF. The CDR3 region has the DNA TGTGCCAGCAAAAGGGGAGGGGAGGGGACCTACGAGCAGTACTTC. The chain combines TRBV21-1 with TRBJ2-5; the table assigns TRBD2, which was not confirmed against the DNA. TRBJ2-7 matches the DNA end more closely, so the J call is doubtful. TRBV21-1 is a known pseudogene. This CDR3 contains 15 residues.